Below, 20 T cell receptor beta chains from the same sample are listed, as sequenced in a study of blood T cell repertoires in COVID-19. Only in-frame clones appear in the TCRdb table, and some are missing; sequencing was by immunoSEQ multiplex PCR. The table shows roughly 30,000 clones, with under 90% occurring only once. The sample consisted of peripheral blood. The receptor source for this set is a woman older than 75 with acute or convalescent COVID-19.

The rearrangement uses TRBV5-5 and TRBJ1-2, with TRBD1 matching 11 bases. In germline, CDR1 is SGHKS, CDR2 YYEKEE (reference sequence). V trimming: 3 bases; J trimming: 4 bases; junction bases outside the gene matches: 2. The CDR3 runs 14 residues. CDR3 bases: TGTGCCAGCAGCTCCGGGACAGGGGGCTATGGCTACACCTTC. This codes for CASSSGTGGYGYTF.

This rearrangement joins TRBV2 to TRBJ2-3; D perhaps matches TRBD1 (5 bases). CDR1 SNHLY and CDR2 FYNNEI come from the germline V gene. The CDR3 runs 14 residues. The V and J ends lost 1 base and 4 bases respectively, with 9 bases between them. Written as DNA, the CDR3 is TGTGCCAGCAGTGAAGGCAGGGTGGCAGATACGCAGTATTTT. It encodes CASSEGRVADTQYF.

This sequence joins TRBV10-3 and TRBJ2-5; 7 bases line up with TRBD1. Germline V gene lookup returns CDR1 ENHRY and CDR2 SYGVKD. V dropped 0 bases and J dropped 8; count of bases not matched to a gene: 6. The CDR3 is 14 amino acids. Written as DNA, the CDR3 is TGTGCCATCAGTGAGTCGATGGAAGGGGGCACCCAGTACTTC. Translated: CAISESMEGGTQYF.

V gene TRBV18 combines with J gene TRBJ1-4, with D uncertain. CDR3 length equals 15 residues. Germline CDR1 and CDR2: KGHSH and LQKENI. With 3 bases removed from V and 3 bases from J, the gap between germline ends came to 11 bases. CDR3 loop: CASSPEVQPNEKLFF. CDR3 in DNA: TGTGCCAGCTCACCCGAAGTACAGCCTAATGAAAAACTGTTTTTT.

The V gene is TRBV30, the J gene TRBJ1-5; D unclear. Looked up from germline, CDR1 is GTSNPN and CDR2 is SVGIG (reference sequence). CDR3 length equals 14 residues. The V gene lost 1 base and the J gene lost 7 bases, with 14 bases spanning the gap. CDR3 sequence reads: CAWSGHDMNQPQHF. The CDR3 DNA follows: TGTGCCTGGAGTGGGCATGACATGAACCAGCCCCAGCATTTT.

The chain recombines TRBV11-2 with TRBJ1-2, with TRBD1 as a possible D gene (6 bases). Trimming cost V 5 bases and J 4 bases, with 14 bases left between them. Per the germline V gene, CDR1 is SGHAT and CDR2 is FQNNGV. There are 14 residues in the CDR3. DNA for the CDR3: TGTGCCAGCAGCCCGTCAGGGGTCTCCTATGGCTACACCTTC. It is translated as CASSPSGVSYGYTF.

The chain has TRBV5-4 and TRBJ2-5; TRBD1 matches at 11 bases. V lost 4 bases to trimming and J lost 4 bases; unmatched junction nucleotides: 3. The germline CDR1 and CDR2 sequences are SGHNT and YYREEE (reference sequence). The CDR3 totals 14 residues. The CDR3 nucleotides are TGTGCCAGCAGCGGGACAGGGGGAGGAGAGACCCAGTACTTC. Its protein product is CASSGTGGGETQYF.

The chain carries TRBV12-5 and TRBJ2-2; D gene ambiguous. This CDR3 comprises 13 residues. Germline V gene sequence: CDR1 LGHNT, CDR2 FRNRAP. The V gene lost 5 bases and the J gene lost 5 bases, with 9 bases spanning the gap. In DNA, the CDR3 is TGTGCTAGTGGTCGCGACTTAACCGGGGAGCTGTTTTTT. Amino acid sequence: CASGRDLTGELFF.

The genes are TRBV28 and TRBJ2-2; D remains ambiguous. V was clipped by 6 bases and J by 1 base, with 12 bases between them. CDR3 length: 15 amino acids. Germline V gene lookup returns CDR1 MDHEN and CDR2 SYDVKM. CDR3 residues: CASRKMRKNTGELFF. Written as DNA, the CDR3 is TGTGCCAGCAGAAAAATGAGAAAGAACACCGGGGAGCTGTTTTTT.

The chain couples TRBV28 to TRBJ2-1; 7 nucleotides line up with TRBD1. The CDR3 has 16 residues. Trimming removed 5 bases from V and 0 bases from J; junction bases left unmatched: 7. Germline CDR1 and CDR2: MDHEN and SYDVKM. The CDR3: CASSNRGLSSYNEQFF. The CDR3 bases are TGTGCCAGCAGTAACAGGGGTCTCAGCTCCTACAATGAGCAGTTCTTC.

The V gene is TRBV5-1, the J gene TRBJ2-7; 8 bases line up with TRBD1. Trimming cost V 0 bases and J 3 bases; bases outside gene matches: 5. CDR3 length: 15 residues. CDR1 and CDR2 (germline): SGHRS, YFSETQ. The DNA for the CDR3 is TGCGCCAGCAGCTTGGGAACAGGACAGGGCTACGAGCAGTACTTC. This codes for CASSLGTGQGYEQYF. The full variable domain, its missing parts supplied by reference TRBV5-1 and TRBJ2-7, is KAGVTQTPRYLIKTRGQQVTLSCSPISGHRSVSWYQQTPGQGLQFLFEYFSETQRNKGNFPGRFSGRQFSNSRSEMNVSTLELGDSALYLCASSLGTGQGYEQYFGPGTRLTVT.

The chain recombines TRBV7-2 with TRBJ1-1, with 7 nucleotides matching TRBD1. V lost 5 bases to trimming and J lost 10 bases; unmatched junction nucleotides: 7. The germline V gene has CDR1 SGHTA and CDR2 FQGNSA. CDR3 length: 12 residues. The CDR3 DNA is TGTGCCAGCAGCGACAACAGGGGAAGAGCTTTCTTT. Translated: CASSDNRGRAFF.

V and J are TRBV28 and TRBJ1-1; the D gene is possibly TRBD1 (6 bases). CDR1 and CDR2 from the germline V gene are MDHEN and SYDVKM. The CDR3 runs 14 residues. The V end was cut by 3 bases, the J end by 3 bases, with 11 bases between. The CDR3 bases are TGTGCCAGCAGTTTTACAGGGTCGGACACTGAAGCTTTCTTT. Translated: CASSFTGSDTEAFF.

The V call is TRBV19, the J call TRBJ2-6; 12 bases map to TRBD1. The CDR3 extends over 18 amino acids. Germline V CDR1 and CDR2: LNHDA, SQIVND (reference sequence). The V and J ends lost 4 bases and 3 bases, in that order; junction bases with no gene match: 7. The chain's CDR3 is CASSTPGQGAGGANVLTF. CDR3 nucleotides: TGTGCCAGTAGTACACCGGGACAGGGGGCAGGTGGGGCCAACGTCCTGACTTTC.

The chain employs TRBV28 and TRBJ1-2; no definite D call. This CDR3 has 12 residues. Trimming removed 3 bases at V and 5 bases at J, with 7 bases between. Per germline, CDR1 MDHEN and CDR2 SYDVKM. As DNA, the CDR3 is TGTGCCAGCAGTTTTAGGGAGTATGGCTACACCTTC. Amino acids: CASSFREYGYTF.

The genes are TRBV2 and TRBJ1-5; D is possibly TRBD1 (5 bases). This CDR3 has 14 residues. Germline CDR1 SNHLY, CDR2 FYNNEI. Deletions cut 8 bases from V and 2 bases from J, with 13 bases between. CDR3 sequence reads: CASGDSLRNQPQHF. CDR3 in DNA: TGTGCCAGCGGAGACAGTTTGCGCAATCAGCCCCAGCATTTT. Combining the CDR3 with reference TRBV2 and TRBJ1-5 gives the whole variable domain EPEVTQTPSHQVTQMGQEVILRCVPISNHLYFYWYRQILGQKVEFLVSFYNNEISEKSEIFDDQFSVERPDGSNFTLKIRSTKLEDSAMYFCASGDSLRNQPQHFGDGTRLSIL.

V is TRBV24-1 and J is TRBJ1-1, with 10 bases lining up with TRBD1. The ends lost 4 bases at V and 5 bases at J; junction bases unmatched: 6. The CDR3 covers 15 residues. Germline V gives CDR1 KGHDR, CDR2 SFDVKD. CDR3 residues: CATSDRTGGMTEAFF. In DNA form, the CDR3 reads TGTGCCACCAGTGACCGGACAGGGGGAATGACTGAAGCTTTCTTT.

The rearrangement uses TRBV25-1 and TRBJ2-5, with TRBD1 as a possible D gene (5 bases). The CDR3 sequence is 14 residues long. V was clipped by 2 bases and J by 2 bases, with 9 bases between them. Germline V gene data show CDR1 as MGHDK and CDR2 as SYGVNS. CDR3 DNA: TGTGCCAGCAGTGAACACAGGCCGCAAGAGACCCAGTACTTC. Protein sequence: CASSEHRPQETQYF.

V gene TRBV7-7 combines with J gene TRBJ1-4; 8 positions match TRBD1. This CDR3 comprises 15 residues. V was pared by 3 bases and J by 5 bases, with 5 bases of the junction left unmatched. Germline V gene lookup returns CDR1 SSHAT and CDR2 FNYEAQ (reference sequence). CDR3 DNA sequence: TGTGCCAGCAGCTTGTCGGACAGGGTAAATGAAAAACTGTTTTTT. Its translation: CASSLSDRVNEKLFF.

This clone came up once. V gene TRBV3-1 (or the pseudogene TRBV3-2) combines with J gene TRBJ2-5, with TRBD2 matching over 9 bases. The V and J ends lost 1 base and 4 bases, in that order; junction bases with no gene match: 7. Per germline, CDR1 LGHDT and CDR2 YNNKEL (reference sequence). CDR3 length: 16 residues. CDR3 sequence reads: CASSQASGGTGETQYF. In DNA form, the CDR3 reads TGTGCCAGCAGCCAAGCCAGCGGGGGGACGGGAGAGACCCAGTACTTC.